This is a list of T cell receptor beta chains from one sample in a study of cytomegalovirus exposure and HLA in healthy donors. The table came from immunoSEQ multiplex PCR; TCRdb's copy has only in-frame clones and leaves some out. The sample consists of over 40,000 clones, about 70% of them appearing once. Input material: PBMCs. The receptors originated from a man in his thirties or forties in good health and CMV-seronegative. CDR3s include the opening cysteine and the closing phenylalanine or tryptophan. Each record gives: V gene, D gene, clone size, J gene, CDR3 DNA, CDR3 protein. The D gene is left open where the match is weak. The listing skips clone size in some rows; elsewhere it reads once, few, many or a size class.

V: TRBV6-1
D: NA
size: few
J: TRBJ1-4
DNA: TGTGCCAGCAGTGAACCACGCAGGGGAAATGAGAAACTGTTTTTT
CDR3: CASSEPRRGNEKLFF

V: TRBV30
D: NA
size: NA
J: TRBJ1-2
DNA: TGTGCCTGGAGTGCCGGAAGCCGAGGCGACTATGGCTACACCTTC
CDR3: CAWSAGSRGDYGYTF

V: TRBV12-1
D: NA
size: once
J: TRBJ2-5
DNA: TGTGCCAGCAGCTTTGAAGGGAGAGGTACGCAAGAGACCCAGTACTTC
CDR3: CASSFEGRGTQETQYF

V: TRBV10-2
D: TRBD2
size: NA
J: TRBJ2-7
DNA: TGCGCCAGCAGTGACTCGGGACTAGCCTCCGAGCAGTACTTC
CDR3: CASSDSGLASEQYF

V: TRBV6-4
D: NA
size: NA
J: TRBJ1-1
DNA: TGTGCCAGCAGTGGACACATGAACACTGAAGCTTTCTTT
CDR3: CASSGHMNTEAFF

V: TRBV11-2
D: TRBD2
size: few
J: TRBJ2-7
DNA: TGTGCCAGCAGCTACGCAATAGCGGGAGGAATTAGGTACGAGCAGTACTTC
CDR3: CASSYAIAGGIRYEQYF

V: TRBV13
D: NA
size: NA
J: TRBJ1-1
DNA: TGTGCCAGCAGCTTAGAGCCGGGTGAAGCTTTCTTT
CDR3: CASSLEPGEAFF

V: TRBV6-5
D: TRBD2
size: NA
J: TRBJ2-7
DNA: TGTGCCAGCAGCGCCGGGATAGCGGGAGTAGCCGAGCAGTACTTC
CDR3: CASSAGIAGVAEQYF

V: TRBV15
D: TRBD2
size: NA
J: TRBJ2-2
DNA: TGTGCCACCAGAGCGGGAGGGCCTTTCGGGGAGCTGTTTTTT
CDR3: CATRAGGPFGELFF

V: TRBV6-5
D: NA
size: NA
J: TRBJ1-2
DNA: TGTGCCAGCAGTTGGGGCAGGGGCTATGGCTACACCTTC
CDR3: CASSWGRGYGYTF

V: TRBV6-1
D: NA
size: NA
J: TRBJ1-1
DNA: TGTGCCAGCAGTAATGGGAGGGGGACTGAAGCTTTCTTT
CDR3: CASSNGRGTEAFF

V: TRBV12-5
D: TRBD2
size: NA
J: TRBJ2-1
DNA: TGTGCTAGTGGCCAACTAGCGGGACGAGAACTCTACAATGAGCAGTTCTTC
CDR3: CASGQLAGRELYNEQFF

V: TRBV19
D: TRBD1
size: NA
J: TRBJ2-3
DNA: TGTGCCAGTAGTATGGGACAGGGTACTAGCACAGATACGCAGTATTTT
CDR3: CASSMGQGTSTDTQYF

V: TRBV5-4
D: TRBD1
size: NA
J: TRBJ1-2
DNA: TGTGCCAGCAGCAGCTACCGGGACAGGGTTGGAGGCTATGGCTACACCTTC
CDR3: CASSSYRDRVGGYGYTF

V: TRBV27
D: TRBD1
size: few
J: TRBJ2-7
DNA: TGTGCCAGCAGTTCCTTCGGGACAGGGTTTTACGAGCAGTACTTC
CDR3: CASSSFGTGFYEQYF

V: TRBV30
D: TRBD1
size: NA
J: TRBJ2-5
DNA: TGTGCCTGGAGTCTCCAGGGGGCCCAAGAGACCCAGTACTTC
CDR3: CAWSLQGAQETQYF

V: TRBV4-1
D: TRBD1
size: NA
J: TRBJ1-4
DNA: TGCGCCAGCGGTAAGCAGGGGGCGCTTGAAAAACTGTTTTTT
CDR3: CASGKQGALEKLFF

V: TRBV18
D: TRBD1
size: once
J: TRBJ2-1
DNA: TGTGCCAGCTCACCCCAGGGGGAAGAGGATGAGCAGTTCTTC
CDR3: CASSPQGEEDEQFF

V: TRBV15
D: NA
size: NA
J: TRBJ2-2
DNA: TGTGCCACCAGCAAAGAAACGGGCACCGGGGAGCTGTTTTTT
CDR3: CATSKETGTGELFF

V: TRBV20-1
D: NA
size: NA
J: TRBJ2-1
DNA: TGCAGTGCCATTAGGGGGACTGAGCAGTTCTTC
CDR3: CSAIRGTEQFF

V: TRBV5-1
D: NA
size: NA
J: TRBJ1-1
DNA: TGCGCCAGCAGCTTGACCACACGAGGCACTGAAGCTTTCTTT
CDR3: CASSLTTRGTEAFF

V: TRBV15
D: TRBD1
size: NA
J: TRBJ1-1
DNA: TGTGCCACCAGCGGATGGACAGGGACTAACACTGAAGCTTTCTTT
CDR3: CATSGWTGTNTEAFF

V: TRBV29-1
D: NA
size: NA
J: TRBJ2-2
DNA: TGCAGCGTTGAAACGGAGCGGGAGCTGTTTTTT
CDR3: CSVETERELFF

V: TRBV19
D: TRBD2
size: few
J: TRBJ2-1
DNA: TGTGCCAGTAGTACCGGGACTAGCGGGATCAGTTACAATGAGCAGTTCTTC
CDR3: CASSTGTSGISYNEQFF

V: TRBV6-4
D: TRBD1
size: NA
J: TRBJ2-2
DNA: TGTGCCAGCAGTGACTCTTACAGGGGGAACACCGGGGAGCTGTTTTTT
CDR3: CASSDSYRGNTGELFF

V: TRBV5-4
D: TRBD2
size: NA
J: TRBJ2-7
DNA: TGTGCCAGCACCAATGCGAGGGGACTAGTCCACGAGCAGTACTTC
CDR3: CASTNARGLVHEQYF

V: TRBV30
D: NA
size: NA
J: TRBJ2-3
DNA: TGTGCCTGGAAAGTCGCGGATACGCAGTATTTT
CDR3: CAWKVADTQYF

V: TRBV10-2
D: NA
size: NA
J: TRBJ2-3
DNA: TGCGCCAGCAGACGAAGCGGGTCTAGCACAGATACGCAGTATTTT
CDR3: CASRRSGSSTDTQYF

V: TRBV2
D: TRBD2
size: NA
J: TRBJ2-1
DNA: TGTGCCAGCAGCGTCGGACTAGCGGGAGGTGACGCCTACAATGAGCAGTTCTTC
CDR3: CASSVGLAGGDAYNEQFF

V: TRBV7-9
D: TRBD2
size: NA
J: TRBJ2-7
DNA: TGTGCCAGCAGCTTAGAAGGACTAGAGCCTTACTTC
CDR3: CASSLEGLEPYF